The table lists the clone carrying this TCR beta chain with a count of one. Antigen: not known. The sample belongs to a study of T cell responses to AZD1222 COVID-19 vaccine. The repertoire was sequenced with immunoSEQ multiplex PCR; TCRdb's copy has only in-frame clones and lacks some. The sample contains 65,000 to 75,000 clones, 60% to 85% of which appear only once. Germline CDR1 GTSNPN, CDR2 SVGIG (reference sequence). This CDR3 comprises 13 residues. Trimming took off 0 bases at V and 5 bases at J, with 8 bases between the two ends. Pooled in the analysis were second doses at about 4 or about 12 weeks. Regarding the study as a whole: At baseline, seropositivity was found in only a handful of AZD1222 recipients. Donors in the cohort were predominantly white British and more often female, and clonal diversity was possibly underestimated. Spike-specific TCR breadth rose after two AZD1222 doses, and depth rose as well.

The chain combines TRBV30 with TRBJ1-5; D uncertain. The sequencing here drew on peripheral blood, taken 28 days after the second AZD1222 dose. This TCR was sampled from an adult who received the AZD1222 COVID-19 vaccine. The chain's CDR3 is CAWSVSWDQPQHF. The CDR3 nucleotides read TGTGCCTGGAGTGTAAGTTGGGATCAGCCCCAGCATTTT.